These 31 T cell receptor beta chains were all obtained from the same sample, sequenced in a study of T cell changes during pregnancy in multiple sclerosis. TCRdb keeps only in-frame clones here, not all; method: immunoSEQ multiplex PCR. The table has tens of thousands of clones, just over 90% seen once. The sequencing here drew on peripheral blood, taken before pregnancy. All receptors derive from a female donor with multiple sclerosis, enrolled in a pregnancy study.

The V call is TRBV15, the J call TRBJ1-2; TRBD1 might be the D (6 bases). Looked up from germline, CDR1 is LNHNV and CDR2 is YYDKDF (reference sequence). Trimming took 1 base from V and 10 from J, leaving 19 bases between them. This CDR3 spans 15 amino acids. The CDR3 DNA is TGTGCCACCAGCAGAGGGGGAGAGGGGGTTGACGTCTACACCTTC. This translates into CATSRGGEGVDVYTF.

The genes are TRBV7-3 and TRBJ2-1; 10 positions agree with TRBD2. CDR3 length: 17 amino acids. Germline V gene data show CDR1 as SGHTA and CDR2 as FQGTGA. The ends lost 2 bases at V and 3 bases at J; junction bases unmatched: 7. CDR3 amino acids: CASSLGAGGPNYNEQFF. CDR3 in DNA: TGTGCCAGCAGCTTAGGAGCGGGGGGGCCCAACTACAATGAGCAGTTCTTC.

The genes are TRBV6-5 and TRBJ2-5; tentatively, D is TRBD2 (7 bases). V dropped 2 bases and J dropped 0 bases, with 10 bases sitting between them. The CDR3 runs to 15 residues. CDR1 is MNHEY and CDR2 is SVGAGI in the germline V gene. This chain's CDR3 is CASSYGGAYQETQYF. In DNA form, the CDR3 reads TGTGCCAGCAGTTACGGGGGGGCGTACCAAGAGACCCAGTACTTC.

This chain uses TRBV5-6 with TRBJ1-6, with 12 bases identical to TRBD1. The CDR3 totals 15 residues. V was pared by 2 bases and J by 8 bases, with 2 bases of the junction left unmatched. Germline V gene data show CDR1 as SGHDT and CDR2 as YYEEEE. DNA of the CDR3: TGTGCCAGCAGCTTTTGGGACAGGGGGCATTCACCCCTCCACTTT. Residues: CASSFWDRGHSPLHF.

The chain combines TRBV5-1 with TRBJ2-5; a possible D gene is TRBD1 (7 bases). CDR3 size: 14 residues. Germline lookup yields CDR1 SGHRS and CDR2 YFSETQ. V lost 7 bases and J 5 bases, leaving 18 bases between the germline ends. CDR3 DNA sequence: TGCGCCAGCGCAACAGGGGCGGAGGGGGAGACCCAGTACTTC. It translates to CASATGAEGETQYF. The whole variable domain, filled in from reference TRBV5-1 and TRBJ2-5, reads KAGVTQTPRYLIKTRGQQVTLSCSPISGHRSVSWYQQTPGQGLQFLFEYFSETQRNKGNFPGRFSGRQFSNSRSEMNVSTLELGDSALYLCASATGAEGETQYFGPGTRLLVL.

This clone occurred once. The chain combines TRBV6-1 with TRBJ1-4; a possible D gene is TRBD1 (5 bases). Germline assignment: CDR1 MNHNS and CDR2 SASEGT. The CDR3 runs to 15 residues. V lost 5 bases and J 11 bases, leaving 21 bases between the germline ends. The CDR3 here is CASSPRTPKNGKLFF. DNA for the CDR3: TGTGCCAGCAGTCCCCGGACACCGAAAAACGGGAAACTGTTTTTT.

The count of this clone is one. The rearrangement joins TRBV7-9 to TRBJ2-1; maybe TRBD1 (6 bases). Between the trimmed V and J ends, which lost 4 bases and 6 bases, there was a span of 16 bases. CDR1 and CDR2 (germline): SEHNR, FQNEAQ (reference sequence). The CDR3 runs to 15 residues. CDR3 in amino acids: CASSSWTAFGNEQFF. The CDR3 bases are TGTGCCAGCAGCTCGTGGACAGCGTTTGGCAATGAGCAGTTCTTC.

The V and J genes are TRBV27 and TRBJ1-5; 7 nucleotides line up with TRBD1. Germline trimming cut 6 bases from V and 0 bases from J; bases unmatched to any gene: 8. CDR1 MNHEY and CDR2 SMNVEV come from the germline V gene (reference sequence). This CDR3 is built from 16 residues. The CDR3 nucleotides read TGTGCCAGCAGCCCGACAGGGCGGTATAGCAATCAGCCCCAGCATTTT. This encodes CASSPTGRYSNQPQHF.

The chain is built from TRBV11-2 and TRBJ2-3, with D unclear. This CDR3 region has 13 residues. The germline V and J ends were trimmed by 4 bases and 2 bases, with 7 bases remaining between them. Germline values: CDR1 SGHAT, CDR2 FQNNGV. The CDR3 reads CASSSLPTDTQYF. In nucleotides, the CDR3 is TGTGCCAGCAGCTCCCTCCCCACAGATACGCAGTATTTT.

The chain links TRBV19 to TRBJ2-1; 13 bases line up with TRBD2. The CDR3 has 14 residues. V lost 6 bases, J lost 10 bases, and 6 bases stayed unmatched. The V gene's germline CDR1 is LNHDA and CDR2 SQIVND (reference sequence). CDR3 sequence: CASRRPGLAGEQFF. Written as DNA, the CDR3 is TGTGCCAGTAGACGTCCGGGACTAGCGGGAGAGCAGTTCTTC.

A remark on this clone: Other DNA sequences in this sample translate to the same CDR3. The chain has TRBV4-1 and TRBJ1-6; D might be TRBD1 (5 bases). The CDR3 consists of 13 residues. V gave up 0 bases and J gave up 10 bases, with 7 bases separating them. CDR1 is MGHRA and CDR2 is YSYEKL in the germline V gene. The CDR3 bases are TGCGCCAGCAGCCAAGACCGGACATCACCCCTCCACTTT. Residues: CASSQDRTSPLHF.

The V call is TRBV10-3, the J call TRBJ2-3; D not certain. The CDR3 is 13 amino acids. V dropped 3 bases and J dropped 2 bases, with 6 bases sitting between them. Germline loops: CDR1 ENHRY, CDR2 SYGVKD. Written as DNA, the CDR3 is TGTGCCATCAGTGAAGAGTCCACAGATACGCAGTATTTT. Protein: CAISEESTDTQYF.

The chain has TRBV18 and TRBJ2-3, with TRBD2 as a possible D gene (6 bases). The V gene's germline CDR1 is KGHSH and CDR2 LQKENI. Trimming cost V 3 bases and J 2 bases, with 12 bases left between them. The CDR3 contains 15 residues. Here the CDR3 reads CASSPSGRPTDTQYF. CDR3 DNA sequence: TGTGCCAGCTCACCCTCCGGGAGACCCACAGATACGCAGTATTTT.

The chain joins TRBV5-6 to TRBJ1-1; D ambiguous. V was shortened by 4 bases and J by 8 bases, with 12 bases between the two germline ends. CDR1 and CDR2 from the germline V gene are SGHDT and YYEEEE. This CDR3 is built from 12 residues. In DNA, the CDR3 is TGTGCCAGCAGCCGGAGACGAGGAGAAGCTTTCTTT. Encoded protein: CASSRRRGEAFF.

The chain joins TRBV7-9 to TRBJ1-2; TRBD1 agrees at 7 bases. The CDR3 runs to 15 residues. Per the germline V gene, CDR1 is SEHNR and CDR2 is FQNEAQ (reference sequence). Losses at the gene ends were 6 bases for V and 4 bases for J; bases not matched to a gene: 11. The CDR3 DNA sequence: TGTGCCAGCAGTGATGCAGGGGGAGTAGGCTATGGCTACACCTTC. It specifies CASSDAGGVGYGYTF.

The rearrangement links TRBV15 to TRBJ1-5; D gene ambiguous. Trimming took off 0 bases at V and 0 bases at J, with 6 bases between the two ends. This CDR3 is built from 15 residues. Germline CDR1 is LNHNV and CDR2 is YYDKDF (reference sequence). The CDR3 reads CATSRDPGSNQPQHF. For the CDR3, the DNA is TGTGCCACCAGCAGAGATCCGGGTAGCAATCAGCCCCAGCATTTT.

The V gene is TRBV9, the J gene TRBJ2-3; D perhaps matches TRBD2 (7 bases). From germline, CDR1 is SGDLS and CDR2 YYNGEE. The V end was cut by 6 bases, the J end by 0 bases, with 20 bases between. CDR3 length equals 17 residues. The CDR3 sequence is CASIRGRDIASTDTQYF. The DNA of the CDR3 is TGTGCCAGCATAAGGGGGAGGGACATTGCTAGCACAGATACGCAGTATTTT.

The genes are TRBV5-6 and TRBJ2-3, with 9 bases that match TRBD1. The CDR3 has 15 amino acids. Per the germline V gene, CDR1 is SGHDT and CDR2 is YYEEEE. Trimming took 0 bases from V and 3 from J; bases not matched to a gene: 2. The CDR3 DNA follows: TGTGCCAGCAGCTTGGGACAGGGGGAAACAGATACGCAGTATTTT. This sequence encodes CASSLGQGETDTQYF.

The rearrangement uses TRBV19 and TRBJ2-7; D perhaps matches TRBD1 (5 bases). The CDR3 consists of 13 residues. CDR1 is LNHDA and CDR2 is SQIVND in the germline V gene (reference sequence). Trimming cost V 3 bases and J 3 bases, with 9 bases left between them. The CDR3 DNA is TGTGCCAGTAGTATTGGACAAGTCTACGAGCAGTACTTC. This gives the protein CASSIGQVYEQYF.

CDR3 DNA sequence: TGTGCCAGCAGTACCGACAGGGACCAGCCCCAGCATTTT. It encodes CASSTDRDQPQHF. The J gene is TRBJ1-5, the V gene TRBV2; 7 bases are a match to TRBD1. The CDR3 sequence is 13 residues long. The J segment lost 7 bases and the V segment lost 5 bases, leaving 5 bases of the junction unmatched. Germline CDR1 SNHLY, CDR2 FYNNEI.

The rearrangement joins TRBV2 to TRBJ1-4; maybe TRBD1 (5 bases). The CDR3 runs 15 residues. V shed 5 bases and J shed 5 bases, with 15 bases lying between them. Germline loops: CDR1 SNHLY, CDR2 FYNNEI. For the CDR3, the DNA is TGTGCCAGCAGTCCAGGGTTCGGGGGGAATGAAAAACTGTTTTTT. As protein: CASSPGFGGNEKLFF.

J is TRBJ2-2 and V is TRBV27, with D possibly TRBD1 on 6 matching bases. The CDR3 sequence is 16 residues long. The ends were cut back, 3 bases at V and 2 bases at J, with 13 bases in the middle. CDR1 MNHEY and CDR2 SMNVEV come from the germline V gene (reference sequence). The CDR3 reads CASSLLGAVNTGELFF. DNA of the CDR3: TGTGCCAGCAGTTTGCTGGGGGCGGTTAACACCGGGGAGCTGTTTTTT.

The chain is built from TRBV18 and TRBJ2-1; TRBD2 aligns across 7 bases. Trimming took 3 bases from V and 0 from J; bases not matched to a gene: 8. Looked up from germline, CDR1 is KGHSH and CDR2 is LQKENI. The CDR3 is made up of 17 amino acids. The CDR3 DNA is TGTGCCAGCTCACCCGGGGGACTATTCAGCTCCTACAATGAGCAGTTCTTC. Its translation: CASSPGGLFSSYNEQFF. The variable domain in full, completed from reference TRBV18 and TRBJ2-1, reads NAGVMQNPRHLVRRRGQEARLRCSPMKGHSHVYWYRQLPEEGLKFMVYLQKENIIDESGMPKERFSAEFPKEGPSILRIQQVVRGDSAAYFCASSPGGLFSSYNEQFFGPGTRLTVL.

V gene TRBV27 combines with J gene TRBJ2-6; no definite D call. This CDR3 is built from 15 residues. Germline values: CDR1 MNHEY, CDR2 SMNVEV (reference sequence). V lost 2 bases and J lost 1, with 6 bases in between. The CDR3 DNA is TGTGCCAGCAGTTTAGGCTTGTCTGGGGCCAACGTCCTGACTTTC. It specifies CASSLGLSGANVLTF.

V and J are TRBV27 and TRBJ2-7, with 7 bases identical to TRBD1. The V segment lost 6 bases and the J segment 2 bases; nucleotides outside the gene matches: 10. The germline CDR1 and CDR2 sequences are MNHEY and SMNVEV (reference sequence). This CDR3 contains 15 residues. The chain's CDR3 is CASRGWGQITYEQYF. CDR3 bases: TGTGCCAGCAGGGGTTGGGGACAGATTACCTACGAGCAGTACTTC.

The rearrangement joins TRBV6-5 to TRBJ2-3; TRBD1 agrees at 12 bases. Germline V gene data show CDR1 as MNHEY and CDR2 as SVGAGI. The CDR3 is made up of 15 amino acids. Trimming cost V 5 bases and J 4 bases; bases outside gene matches: 4. CDR3 protein: CASSPGQGAPDTQYF. CDR3 in DNA: TGTGCCAGCAGTCCGGGACAGGGGGCTCCAGATACGCAGTATTTT.

The gene calls are TRBV10-3 and TRBJ1-4; weak D call: TRBD1 (6 bases). The length of the CDR3 is 16 residues. Per germline, CDR1 ENHRY and CDR2 SYGVKD. V lost 3 bases and J lost 0, with 11 bases in between. The CDR3 region has the DNA TGTGCCATCAGTGATAGACAGGCCGCAACTAATGAAAAACTGTTTTTT. Its protein is CAISDRQAATNEKLFF.

V is TRBV19 and J is TRBJ1-1; D is uncertain. This CDR3 has 14 amino acids. Trimming stripped 6 bases from V and 0 bases from J, with 11 bases between. Germline CDR1 is LNHDA and CDR2 is SQIVND (reference sequence). The CDR3 protein is CASSLRGLNTEAFF. CDR3 DNA sequence: TGTGCCAGTAGCCTGAGAGGTCTGAACACTGAAGCTTTCTTT.

The chain couples TRBV6-5 to TRBJ1-2; D is unresolved. Germline V gene data show CDR1 as MNHEY and CDR2 as SVGAGI. V lost 11 bases and J lost 8, with 12 bases in between. The CDR3 totals 10 residues. The CDR3, as DNA: TGTGCCGGGCCTGAGCTCGGCTACACCTTC. It encodes CAGPELGYTF.

This chain's CDR3 is CASSQEGQKQFF. The CDR3 bases are TGCGCCAGCAGCCAAGAAGGACAGAAGCAGTTCTTC. This chain links TRBV4-1 with TRBJ2-1; tentatively, D is TRBD1 (6 bases). Germline loops: CDR1 MGHRA, CDR2 YSYEKL. CDR3 length equals 12 residues. The V end was cut by 0 bases, the J end by 11 bases, with 8 bases between.

The CDR3 nucleotides read TGTGCCAGTAGGAGTAGCGGGGGGGCCCCAGATACGCAGTATTTT. Encoded protein: CASRSSGGAPDTQYF. J is TRBJ2-3 and V is TRBV19; 11 nucleotides agree with TRBD2. CDR1 LNHDA and CDR2 SQIVND come from the germline V gene (reference sequence). The CDR3 has 15 amino acids. V lost 6 bases and J lost 4; bases outside the gene matches: 6.